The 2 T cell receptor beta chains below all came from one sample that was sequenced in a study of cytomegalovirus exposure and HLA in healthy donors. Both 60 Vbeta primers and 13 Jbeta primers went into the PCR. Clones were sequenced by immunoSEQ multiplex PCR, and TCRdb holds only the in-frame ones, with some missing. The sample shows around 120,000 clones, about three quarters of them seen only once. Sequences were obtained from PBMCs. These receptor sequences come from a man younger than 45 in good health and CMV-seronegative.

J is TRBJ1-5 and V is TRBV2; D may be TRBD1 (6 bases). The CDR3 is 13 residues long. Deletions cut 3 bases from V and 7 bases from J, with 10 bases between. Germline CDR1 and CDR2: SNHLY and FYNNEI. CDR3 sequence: CASSDGRGQPQHF. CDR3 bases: TGTGCCAGCAGTGATGGCAGGGGACAGCCCCAGCATTTT.

DNA for the CDR3: TGTGCCACCAGCGCTCAGTGGTACGAGCAGTACTTC. This gives the protein CATSAQWYEQYF. The chain employs TRBV15 and TRBJ2-7; D not resolved. V lost 5 bases, J lost 4 bases, and 9 bases lay in between. Germline lookup yields CDR1 LNHNV and CDR2 YYDKDF (reference sequence). The CDR3 sequence is 12 residues long.